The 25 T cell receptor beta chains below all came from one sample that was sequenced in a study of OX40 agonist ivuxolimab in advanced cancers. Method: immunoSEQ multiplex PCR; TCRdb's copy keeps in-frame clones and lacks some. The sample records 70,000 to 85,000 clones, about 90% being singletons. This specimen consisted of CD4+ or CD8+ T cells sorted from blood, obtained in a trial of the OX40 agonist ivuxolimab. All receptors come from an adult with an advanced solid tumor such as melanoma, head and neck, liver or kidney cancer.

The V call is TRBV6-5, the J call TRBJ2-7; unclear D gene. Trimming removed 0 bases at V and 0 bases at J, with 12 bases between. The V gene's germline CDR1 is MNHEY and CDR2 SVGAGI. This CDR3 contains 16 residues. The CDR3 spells CASSYSILQPSYEQYF. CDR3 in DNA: TGTGCCAGCAGTTACTCGATTCTTCAGCCCTCCTACGAGCAGTACTTC.

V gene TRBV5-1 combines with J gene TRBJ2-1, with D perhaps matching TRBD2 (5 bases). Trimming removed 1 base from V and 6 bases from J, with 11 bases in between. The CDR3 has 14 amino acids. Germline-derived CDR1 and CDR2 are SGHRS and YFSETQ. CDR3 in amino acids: CASSLFEGINEQFF. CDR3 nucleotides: TGCGCCAGCAGCTTGTTTGAGGGAATCAATGAGCAGTTCTTC.

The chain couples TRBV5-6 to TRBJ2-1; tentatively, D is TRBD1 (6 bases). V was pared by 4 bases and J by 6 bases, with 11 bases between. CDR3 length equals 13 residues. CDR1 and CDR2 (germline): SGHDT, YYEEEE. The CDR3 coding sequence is TGTGCCAGCAGCCAGGACAGTAGCAATGAGCAGTTCTTC. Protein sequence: CASSQDSSNEQFF.

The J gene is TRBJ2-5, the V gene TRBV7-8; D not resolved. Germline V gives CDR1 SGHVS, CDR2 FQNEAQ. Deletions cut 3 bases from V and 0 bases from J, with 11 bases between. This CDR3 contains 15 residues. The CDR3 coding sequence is TGTGCCAGCAGCTTTACTGCGCGGTACCAAGAGACCCAGTACTTC. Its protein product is CASSFTARYQETQYF.

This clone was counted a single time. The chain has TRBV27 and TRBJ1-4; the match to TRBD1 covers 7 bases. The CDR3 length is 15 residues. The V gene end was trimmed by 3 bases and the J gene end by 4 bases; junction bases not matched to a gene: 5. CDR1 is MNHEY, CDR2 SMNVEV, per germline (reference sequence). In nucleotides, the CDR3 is TGTGCCAGCAGTTTTGGGGCAGGGGGTAATGAAAAACTGTTTTTT. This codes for CASSFGAGGNEKLFF.

CDR3 bases: TGTGCCAGCAACAGAGGTTCTAATGAGCAGTTCTTC. Translating it yields CASNRGSNEQFF. The rearrangement uses TRBV9 and TRBJ2-1; D uncertain. The V gene lost 6 bases and the J gene lost 7 bases, with 11 bases spanning the gap. There are 12 residues in the CDR3. CDR1 and CDR2 (germline): SGDLS, YYNGEE.

CDR3 loop: CASSSSGPGPFKDTQYF. The CDR3 bases are TGTGCCAGCAGCTCTTCGGGACCGGGACCGTTTAAAGATACGCAGTATTTT. The chain has TRBV7-2 and TRBJ2-3, with D perhaps assigned TRBD1 or TRBD2 (5 bases each). Germline V gene data show CDR1 as SGHTA and CDR2 as FQGNSA. V gave up 4 bases and J gave up 5 bases, with 22 bases separating them. The CDR3 has 17 amino acids.

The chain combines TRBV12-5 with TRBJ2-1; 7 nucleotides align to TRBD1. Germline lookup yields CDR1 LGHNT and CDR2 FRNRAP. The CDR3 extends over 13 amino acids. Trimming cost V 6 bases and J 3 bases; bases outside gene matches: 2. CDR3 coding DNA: TGTGCTAGTGGAGGGACAGTCTACAATGAGCAGTTCTTC. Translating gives CASGGTVYNEQFF.

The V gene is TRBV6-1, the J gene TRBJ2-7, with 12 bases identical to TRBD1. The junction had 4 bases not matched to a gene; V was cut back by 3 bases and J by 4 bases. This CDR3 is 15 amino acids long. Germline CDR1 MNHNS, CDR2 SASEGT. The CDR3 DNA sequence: TGTGCCAGCAGTGAGGGACAGGGGGCTGGATACGAGCAGTACTTC. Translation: CASSEGQGAGYEQYF.

The CDR3 sequence: CAPSSDRDRGTNTGELFF. In DNA form, the CDR3 reads TGCGCCCCTTCATCTGATCGGGACAGGGGGACGAACACCGGGGAGCTGTTTTTT. The chain has TRBV23-1 and TRBJ2-2, with 11 nucleotides matching TRBD1. TRBV23-1 is an ORF for which the function is uncertain. The V segment lost 11 bases and the J segment 0 bases; nucleotides outside the gene matches: 14. The CDR3 spans 18 residues.

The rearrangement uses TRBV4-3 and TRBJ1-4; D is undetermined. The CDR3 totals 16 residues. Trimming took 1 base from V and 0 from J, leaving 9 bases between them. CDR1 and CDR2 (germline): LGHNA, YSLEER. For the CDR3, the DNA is TGCGCCAGCAGCCAAGGGAGGGTTGCAACTAATGAAAAACTGTTTTTT. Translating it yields CASSQGRVATNEKLFF.

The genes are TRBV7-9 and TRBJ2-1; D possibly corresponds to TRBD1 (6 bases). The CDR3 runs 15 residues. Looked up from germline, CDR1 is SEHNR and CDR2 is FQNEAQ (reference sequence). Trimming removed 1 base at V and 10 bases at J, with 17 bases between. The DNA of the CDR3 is TGTGCCAGCAGCTTAGGTACAGGGCAAGCTTTAGAGCAGTTCTTC. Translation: CASSLGTGQALEQFF.

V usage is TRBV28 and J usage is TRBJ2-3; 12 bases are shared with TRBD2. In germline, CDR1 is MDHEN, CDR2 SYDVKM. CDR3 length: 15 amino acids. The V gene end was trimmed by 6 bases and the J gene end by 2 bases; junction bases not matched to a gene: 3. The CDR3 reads CASRGLAGNTDTQYF. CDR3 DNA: TGTGCCAGCAGAGGACTAGCGGGAAACACAGATACGCAGTATTTT.

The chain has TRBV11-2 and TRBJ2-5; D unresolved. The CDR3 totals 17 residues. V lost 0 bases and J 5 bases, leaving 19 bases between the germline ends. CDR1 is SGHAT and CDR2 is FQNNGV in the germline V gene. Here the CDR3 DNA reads TGTGCCAGCAGCTTAGATCATTCAGAGATTGGCTGGGAGACCCAGTACTTC. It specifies CASSLDHSEIGWETQYF.

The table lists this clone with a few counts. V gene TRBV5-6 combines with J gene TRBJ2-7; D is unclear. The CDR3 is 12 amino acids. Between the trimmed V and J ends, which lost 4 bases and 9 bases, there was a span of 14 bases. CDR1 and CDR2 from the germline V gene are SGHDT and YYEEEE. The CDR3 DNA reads TGTGCCAGCAGCCCCGGCTCCCGATTGCAGTACTTC. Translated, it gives CASSPGSRLQYF.

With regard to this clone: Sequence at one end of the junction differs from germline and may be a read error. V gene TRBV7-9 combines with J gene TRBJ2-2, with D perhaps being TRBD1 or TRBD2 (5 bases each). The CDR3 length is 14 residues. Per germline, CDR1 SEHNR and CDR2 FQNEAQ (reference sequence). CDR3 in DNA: TGTGCCAGCAGCTTAGCGACAGATCTCGGGGAGCTGCTTTTT. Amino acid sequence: CASSLATDLGELLF. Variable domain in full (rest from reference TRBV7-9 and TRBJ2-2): DTGVSQNPRHKITKRGQNVTFRCDPISEHNRLYWYRQTLGQGPEFLTYFQNEAQLEKSRLLSDRFSAERPKGSFSTLEIQRTEQGDSAMYLCASSLATDLGELLFGEGSRLTVL.

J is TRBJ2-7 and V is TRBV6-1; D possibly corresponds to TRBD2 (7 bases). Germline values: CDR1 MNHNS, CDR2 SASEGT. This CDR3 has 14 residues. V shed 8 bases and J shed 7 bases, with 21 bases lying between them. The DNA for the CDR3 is TGTGCCAGCTGGGGGGGGCCGACTCCTGGGGAGCAGTACTTC. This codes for CASWGGPTPGEQYF.

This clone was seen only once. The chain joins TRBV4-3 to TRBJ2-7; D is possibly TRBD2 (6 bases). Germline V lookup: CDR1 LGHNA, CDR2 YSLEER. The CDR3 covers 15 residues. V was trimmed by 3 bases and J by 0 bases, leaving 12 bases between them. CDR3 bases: TGCGCCAGCAGCCACGGGACTTACAGCTCCTACGAGCAGTACTTC. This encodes CASSHGTYSSYEQYF.

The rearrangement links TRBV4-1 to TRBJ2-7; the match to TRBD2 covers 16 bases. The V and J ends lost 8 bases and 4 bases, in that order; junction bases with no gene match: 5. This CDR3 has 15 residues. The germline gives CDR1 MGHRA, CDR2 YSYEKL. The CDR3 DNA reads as TGCGCCAGCGGTCTGGGACTAGCGGGAGGGTACGAGCAGTACTTC. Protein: CASGLGLAGGYEQYF.

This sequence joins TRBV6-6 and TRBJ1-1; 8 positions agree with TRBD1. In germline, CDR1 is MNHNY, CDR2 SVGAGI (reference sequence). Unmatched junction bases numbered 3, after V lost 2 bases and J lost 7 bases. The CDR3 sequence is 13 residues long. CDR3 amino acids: CASSYPGGGEAFF. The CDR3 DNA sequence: TGTGCCAGCAGTTACCCAGGGGGCGGTGAAGCTTTCTTT.

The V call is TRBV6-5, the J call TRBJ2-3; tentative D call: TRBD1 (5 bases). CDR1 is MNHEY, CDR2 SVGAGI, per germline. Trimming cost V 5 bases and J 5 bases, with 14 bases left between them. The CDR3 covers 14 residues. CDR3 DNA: TGTGCCAGCAGTCAGGGTCCCGTAAAAGATACGCAGTATTTT. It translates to CASSQGPVKDTQYF.

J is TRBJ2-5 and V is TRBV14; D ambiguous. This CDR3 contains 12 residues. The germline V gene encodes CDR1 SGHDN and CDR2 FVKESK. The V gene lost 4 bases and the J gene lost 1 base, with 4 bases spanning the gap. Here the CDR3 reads CASSPFQETQYF. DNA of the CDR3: TGTGCCAGCAGCCCGTTCCAAGAGACCCAGTACTTC.

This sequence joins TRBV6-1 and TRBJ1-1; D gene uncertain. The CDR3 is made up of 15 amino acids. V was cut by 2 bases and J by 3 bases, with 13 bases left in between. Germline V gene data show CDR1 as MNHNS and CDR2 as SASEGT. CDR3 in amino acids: CASSESLKTDTEAFF. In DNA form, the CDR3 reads TGTGCCAGCAGTGAATCTTTAAAAACAGACACTGAAGCTTTCTTT.

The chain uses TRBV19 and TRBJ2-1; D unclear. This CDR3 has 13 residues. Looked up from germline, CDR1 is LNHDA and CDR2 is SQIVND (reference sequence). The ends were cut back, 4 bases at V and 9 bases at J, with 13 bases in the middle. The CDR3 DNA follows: TGTGCCAGTAGTAGCGGCCTTGTAGGTGAGCAGTTCTTC. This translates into CASSSGLVGEQFF.

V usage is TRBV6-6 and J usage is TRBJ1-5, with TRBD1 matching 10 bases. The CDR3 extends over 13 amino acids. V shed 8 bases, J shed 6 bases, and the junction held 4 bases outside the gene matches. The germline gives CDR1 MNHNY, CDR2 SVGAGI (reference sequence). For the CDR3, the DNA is TGTGCCAGCGGGACAGGGGTTGTTCAGCCCCAGCATTTT. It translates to CASGTGVVQPQHF.